These 30 T cell receptor beta chains came from one sample sequenced in a study of blood T cell repertoires in COVID-19. Libraries were prepared by immunoSEQ multiplex PCR; TCRdb keeps only in-frame clonotypes and omits some of them. The sample holds just under 65,000 clones, roughly 76% seen once. The specimen was peripheral blood. Every receptor here comes from a woman aged 80 or older with acute or convalescent COVID-19.

This clone was detected a few times. This chain uses TRBV4-3 with TRBJ2-1, with D maybe TRBD1 (5 bases). The V gene's germline CDR1 is LGHNA and CDR2 YSLEER. V dropped 4 bases and J dropped 0 bases, with 10 bases sitting between them. The CDR3 is made up of 15 amino acids. CDR3 region: CASSPWGISYNEQFF. CDR3 nucleotide sequence: TGCGCCAGCAGCCCGTGGGGCATCTCCTACAATGAGCAGTTCTTC.

The chain joins TRBV6-5 to TRBJ2-5, with 8 bases lining up with TRBD1. The CDR3 sequence is 15 residues long. After removal of 2 bases from V and 3 bases from J, the junction contained 5 bases not matched to a gene. The V gene's germline CDR1 is MNHEY and CDR2 SVGAGI. The CDR3 DNA follows: TGTGCCAGCAGTTACCATGGGACAGGAAAAGAGACCCAGTACTTC. It translates to CASSYHGTGKETQYF.

This rearrangement joins TRBV19 to TRBJ2-1; 7 bases are shared with TRBD1. The V and J ends lost 5 bases and 1 base, in that order; junction bases with no gene match: 2. The CDR3 spans 14 residues. CDR1 is LNHDA and CDR2 is SQIVND in the germline V gene (reference sequence). The CDR3 nucleotides read TGTGCCAGTAGTCCAGGGGGATCCTACAATGAGCAGTTCTTC. Translating gives CASSPGGSYNEQFF.

This chain uses TRBV6-5 with TRBJ1-2; D ambiguous. The germline V and J ends were trimmed by 5 bases and 7 bases, with 14 bases remaining between them. Germline V gene data show CDR1 as MNHEY and CDR2 as SVGAGI. This CDR3 is built from 13 residues. The CDR3 nucleotides read TGTGCCAGCAGTCCCGGGATCGAGGTTGGCTACACCTTC. It translates to CASSPGIEVGYTF.

This clone was seen just once. The chain couples TRBV9 to TRBJ2-2, with 10 bases lining up with TRBD1. V shed 3 bases and J 4 bases; nucleotides not matched to a gene: 3. The germline V gene has CDR1 SGDLS and CDR2 YYNGEE. This CDR3 region has 15 residues. CDR3 sequence reads: CASSARTGGTGELFF. The CDR3 DNA reads as TGTGCCAGCAGCGCCCGGACAGGGGGCACCGGGGAGCTGTTTTTT.

The rearrangement uses TRBV12-3 or TRBV12-4 and TRBJ2-7; D is perhaps TRBD2 (5 bases). This CDR3 has 12 amino acids. The ends were cut back, 8 bases at V and 3 bases at J, with 11 bases in the middle. The DNA for the CDR3 is TGTGCCAGCTCCCCCGGAGGCTACGAGCAGTACTTC. Protein product: CASSPGGYEQYF.

The rearrangement joins TRBV19 to TRBJ2-1; 12 positions agree with TRBD2. V trimming: 9 bases; J trimming: 10 bases; junction bases outside the gene matches: 10. The germline CDR1 and CDR2 sequences are LNHDA and SQIVND (reference sequence). The CDR3 loop spans 14 amino acids. As DNA, the CDR3 is TGTGCCAGCTCAACTAGCGGGAGGCCCAGAGAGCAGTTCTTC. This translates into CASSTSGRPREQFF.

The rearrangement links TRBV27 to TRBJ2-3; D is perhaps TRBD1 (6 bases). CDR1 is MNHEY, CDR2 SMNVEV, per germline (reference sequence). Trimming removed 2 bases at V and 5 bases at J, with 14 bases between. This CDR3 region has 15 residues. The CDR3 nucleotides read TGTGCCAGCAGTTTAAGGGGGACAATCCAAGATACGCAGTATTTT. Its translation: CASSLRGTIQDTQYF.

The chain uses TRBV7-2 and TRBJ2-7, with D maybe TRBD2 (6 bases). CDR1 is SGHTA and CDR2 is FQGNSA in the germline V gene. This CDR3 has 14 residues. V dropped 5 bases and J dropped 4 bases, with 15 bases sitting between them. The CDR3 DNA sequence: TGTGCCAGCAGCCTAAGCGGTGGGGGGTACGAGCAGTACTTC. This translates into CASSLSGGGYEQYF.

The rearrangement uses TRBV15 and TRBJ2-3, with 8 bases that match TRBD1. The length of the CDR3 is 16 residues. Trimming took 3 bases from V and 5 from J; bases not matched to a gene: 10. CDR1 and CDR2 from the germline V gene are LNHNV and YYDKDF (reference sequence). The CDR3 spells CATSSDYQGAGDTQYF. CDR3 sequence (DNA): TGTGCCACCAGCAGCGACTATCAGGGGGCGGGAGATACGCAGTATTTT.

The J gene is TRBJ2-5, the V gene TRBV2; TRBD2 matches 12 bases. The junction had 15 bases not matched to a gene; V was cut back by 6 bases and J by 4 bases. CDR1 SNHLY and CDR2 FYNNEI come from the germline V gene. The CDR3 spans 18 residues. CDR3 sequence (DNA): TGTGCCAGCAGCATCCAAACGCGACTAGCGGGAGTTGGAGAGACCCAGTACTTC. As protein: CASSIQTRLAGVGETQYF.

In the case of this clone: This CDR3 is also generated by other DNA sequences in the sample. V usage is TRBV5-1 and J usage is TRBJ2-7; a possible D gene is TRBD1 (6 bases). Germline V gives CDR1 SGHRS, CDR2 YFSETQ. V was clipped by 0 bases and J by 3 bases, with 7 bases between them. This CDR3 has 13 residues. The chain's CDR3 is CASSLGQVYEQYF. Written as DNA, the CDR3 is TGCGCCAGCAGCTTGGGACAGGTCTACGAGCAGTACTTC.

The table lists this clone with a count of one. The chain joins TRBV9 to TRBJ2-2; TRBD2 aligns across 14 bases. CDR1 SGDLS and CDR2 YYNGEE come from the germline V gene. The CDR3 is 19 amino acids. V lost 2 bases, J lost 2 bases, and 8 bases stayed unmatched. The CDR3 sequence is CASSVTSGRAGVNTGELFF. CDR3 in DNA: TGTGCCAGCAGCGTGACTAGCGGGAGGGCCGGGGTAAACACCGGGGAGCTGTTTTTT. The full variable domain, completed using reference TRBV9 and TRBJ2-2, is DSGVTQTPKHLITATGQRVTLRCSPRSGDLSVYWYQQSLDQGLQFLIQYYNGEERAKGNILERFSAQQFPDLHSELNLSSLELGDSALYFCASSVTSGRAGVNTGELFFGEGSRLTVL.

V gene TRBV5-1 combines with J gene TRBJ2-7; D gene unclear. Germline V gene data show CDR1 as SGHRS and CDR2 as YFSETQ. Trimming took off 1 base at V and 5 bases at J, with 4 bases between the two ends. This CDR3 is 11 amino acids long. This chain's CDR3 is CASSLSHEQYF. CDR3 nucleotide sequence: TGCGCCAGCAGCTTGAGCCACGAGCAGTACTTC.

The genes are TRBV2 and TRBJ2-1, with a possible D match to TRBD2 (6 bases). CDR1 SNHLY and CDR2 FYNNEI come from the germline V gene. The CDR3 has 12 amino acids. Between the trimmed V and J ends, which lost 8 bases and 8 bases, there was a span of 13 bases. The chain's CDR3 is CASGWREDEQFF. CDR3 DNA: TGTGCCAGCGGTTGGAGGGAGGATGAGCAGTTCTTC.

This clone was seen a few times. The V and J genes are TRBV15 and TRBJ1-6; the D is unclear. There are 15 residues in the CDR3. Germline CDR1 reads LNHNV; CDR2 reads YYDKDF (reference sequence). The V gene lost 8 bases and the J gene lost 0 bases, with 11 bases spanning the gap. DNA of the CDR3: TGTGCCACCCAATGGCGGCGCTCCTATAATTCACCCCTCCACTTT. Translation: CATQWRRSYNSPLHF.

V gene TRBV11-2 combines with J gene TRBJ1-2; maybe TRBD1 (6 bases). Germline CDR1 SGHAT, CDR2 FQNNGV. The CDR3 length is 14 residues. The ends were cut back, 5 bases at V and 3 bases at J, with 13 bases in the middle. The CDR3 DNA is TGTGCCAGCAGCCCGGGGGGGGGCTACTATGGCTACACCTTC. Protein sequence: CASSPGGGYYGYTF.

This clone was picked up one time. The gene calls are TRBV18 and TRBJ1-4, with D possibly being TRBD1 (5 bases). Trimming removed 3 bases from V and 3 bases from J, with 14 bases in between. In germline, CDR1 is KGHSH, CDR2 LQKENI. The CDR3 loop spans 16 amino acids. The CDR3 DNA follows: TGTGCCAGCTCACCGGAGGGACCCATCGCTAATGAAAAACTGTTTTTT. Amino acid sequence: CASSPEGPIANEKLFF.

This chain uses TRBV6-5 with TRBJ2-7; D possibly corresponds to TRBD1 (6 bases). This CDR3 has 15 amino acids. Germline CDR1 and CDR2: MNHEY and SVGAGI. V was cut by 0 bases and J by 3 bases, with 12 bases left in between. CDR3 coding DNA: TGTGCCAGCAGTTACTCGGCAGGGACAATCTACGAGCAGTACTTC. The encoded protein is CASSYSAGTIYEQYF.

The chain combines TRBV29-1 with TRBJ2-1; weak D call: TRBD2 (6 bases). V gave up 3 bases and J gave up 8 bases, with 20 bases separating them. Germline V lookup: CDR1 SQVTM, CDR2 ANQGSEA. The CDR3 sequence is 15 residues long. The CDR3 is CSVDGSGQYTHEQFF. The CDR3 nucleotides read TGCAGCGTTGATGGTAGCGGCCAATATACACATGAGCAGTTCTTC.

The J gene is TRBJ2-1, the V gene TRBV28; 8 bases map to TRBD2. Germline V lookup: CDR1 MDHEN, CDR2 SYDVKM. Trimming at V came to 5 bases and at J to 5 bases, leaving 11 bases not matched to a gene. The CDR3 is 16 residues long. CDR3 in amino acids: CASSLTTSATNNEQFF. For the CDR3, the DNA is TGTGCCAGCAGTCTAACGACTAGCGCGACTAACAATGAGCAGTTCTTC.

The rearrangement joins TRBV10-2 to TRBJ2-1, with 8 bases fitting TRBD2. Unmatched junction bases numbered 13, after V lost 8 bases and J lost 7 bases. There are 15 residues in the CDR3. CDR1 is WSHSY and CDR2 is SAAADI in the germline V gene. DNA for the CDR3: TGCGCCAGCGCCCCGGGAGGGTCGGTCATGAATGAGCAGTTCTTC. Its translation is CASAPGGSVMNEQFF.

This clone was picked up one time. The chain carries TRBV28 and TRBJ1-2, with 9 nucleotides matching TRBD1. Germline CDR1 MDHEN, CDR2 SYDVKM. V dropped 5 bases and J dropped 4; count of bases not matched to a gene: 2. The CDR3 contains 13 residues. The CDR3 sequence is CASSTGGTYGYTF. The CDR3 nucleotides read TGTGCCAGCAGTACAGGGGGCACCTATGGCTACACCTTC.

The chain employs TRBV7-2 and TRBJ2-5, with TRBD2 identical over 9 bases. Germline lookup yields CDR1 SGHTA and CDR2 FQGNSA. The CDR3 loop spans 14 amino acids. V was clipped by 3 bases and J by 3 bases; unmatched bases: 2. The DNA for the CDR3 is TGTGCCAGCAGCTTCGCGGGAGGGAAAGAGACCCAGTACTTC. It yields the protein CASSFAGGKETQYF.

This clone has only one observation. The CDR3: CASSLVGSSASAGQYF. The DNA for the CDR3 is TGTGCCAGCAGCTTAGTGGGGTCTAGCGCTTCTGCAGGGCAGTACTTC. This sequence joins TRBV11-2 and TRBJ2-7; maybe TRBD2 (6 bases). The CDR3 contains 16 residues. Trimming took 1 base from V and 9 from J, leaving 22 bases between them. Looked up from germline, CDR1 is SGHAT and CDR2 is FQNNGV.

This clone was seen ten or more times. V usage is TRBV5-4 and J usage is TRBJ1-4; 9 positions agree with TRBD1. CDR3 length: 15 amino acids. J was trimmed by 5 bases and V by 4 bases; bases with no gene match: 6. Per the germline V gene, CDR1 is SGHNT and CDR2 is YYREEE (reference sequence). In DNA, the CDR3 is TGTGCCAGCAGCACGGGACAGGGAACGAATGAAAAACTGTTTTTT. It encodes CASSTGQGTNEKLFF. Filled out from reference TRBV5-4 and TRBJ1-4, the complete variable domain reads ETGVTQSPTHLIKTRGQQVTLRCSSQSGHNTVSWYQQALGQGPQFIFQYYREEENGRGNFPPRFSGLQFPNYSSELNVNALELDDSALYLCASSTGQGTNEKLFFGSGTQLSVL.

This clone was counted a few times. The chain employs TRBV28 and TRBJ1-6, with 9 bases fitting TRBD1. The CDR3 covers 15 residues. Germline V gene lookup returns CDR1 MDHEN and CDR2 SYDVKM. V shed 7 bases, J shed 8 bases, and the junction held 9 bases outside the gene matches. The CDR3 spells CASTSPGQGHSPLHF. In nucleotides, the CDR3 is TGTGCCAGCACCTCTCCGGGACAGGGTCATTCACCCCTCCACTTT. Full variable domain (outside the CDR3, taken from reference TRBV28 and TRBJ1-6): DVKVTQSSRYLVKRTGEKVFLECVQDMDHENMFWYRQDPGLGLRLIYFSYDVKMKEKGDIPEGYSVSREKKERFSLILESASTNQTSMYLCASTSPGQGHSPLHFGNGTRLTVT.

The chain has TRBV6-2 or TRBV6-3 and TRBJ1-6; TRBD1 aligns across 8 bases. V lost 4 bases, J lost 7 bases, and 12 bases stayed unmatched. The CDR3 loop spans 17 amino acids. CDR1 is MNHEY and CDR2 is SVGEGT in the germline V gene. The CDR3 spells CASSSLPQTGENSPLHF. For the CDR3, the DNA is TGTGCCAGCAGTTCCTTACCGCAGACAGGGGAAAATTCACCCCTCCACTTT.

The chain joins TRBV27 to TRBJ1-2, with TRBD1 matching over 8 bases. Germline V gene data show CDR1 as MNHEY and CDR2 as SMNVEV (reference sequence). The junction had 4 bases not matched to a gene; V was cut back by 5 bases and J by 5 bases. The CDR3 runs 13 residues. CDR3 in amino acids: CASSPQGDYGYTF. DNA of the CDR3: TGTGCCAGCAGTCCACAGGGGGATTATGGCTACACCTTC.

The chain couples TRBV12-3 or TRBV12-4 to TRBJ1-2; a possible D gene is TRBD1 (5 bases). CDR3 length equals 12 residues. Trimming shortened V by 3 bases and J by 8 bases, and 10 bases separated the two germline ends. The CDR3 DNA sequence: TGTGCCAGCAGTTTTGGGGGGTCCGGCTACACCTTC. It yields the protein CASSFGGSGYTF.